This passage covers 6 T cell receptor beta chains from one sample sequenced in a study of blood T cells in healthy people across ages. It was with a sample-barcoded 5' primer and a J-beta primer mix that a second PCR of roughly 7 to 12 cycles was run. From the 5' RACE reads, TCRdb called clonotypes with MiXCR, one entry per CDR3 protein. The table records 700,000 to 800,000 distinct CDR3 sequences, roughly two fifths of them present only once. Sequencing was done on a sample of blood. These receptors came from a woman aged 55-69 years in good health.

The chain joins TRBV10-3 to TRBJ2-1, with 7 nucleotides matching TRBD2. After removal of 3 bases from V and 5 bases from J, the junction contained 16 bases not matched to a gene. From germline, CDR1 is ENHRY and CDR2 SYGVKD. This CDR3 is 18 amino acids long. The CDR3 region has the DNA TGTGCCATCAGTGAACGACTAGTAGGTCGGGGGGACCACAATGAGCAGTTCTTC. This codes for CAISERLVGRGDHNEQFF.

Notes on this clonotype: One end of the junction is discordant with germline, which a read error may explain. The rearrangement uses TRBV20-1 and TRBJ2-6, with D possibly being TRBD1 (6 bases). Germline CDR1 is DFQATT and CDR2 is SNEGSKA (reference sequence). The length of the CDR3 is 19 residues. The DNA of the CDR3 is TGCAGCGCTAGAGCCTACGGTTCAGGGGCAATCTCTGGGGCCAACGTCCTGACTTTC. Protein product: CSARAYGSGAISGANVLTF.

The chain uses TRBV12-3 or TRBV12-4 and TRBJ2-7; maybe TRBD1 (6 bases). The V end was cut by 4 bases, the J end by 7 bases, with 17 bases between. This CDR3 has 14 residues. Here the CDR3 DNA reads TGTGCCAGCAGTTCCGACAGGCCGTACGTAGAGCAGTACTTC. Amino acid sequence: CASSSDRPYVEQYF.

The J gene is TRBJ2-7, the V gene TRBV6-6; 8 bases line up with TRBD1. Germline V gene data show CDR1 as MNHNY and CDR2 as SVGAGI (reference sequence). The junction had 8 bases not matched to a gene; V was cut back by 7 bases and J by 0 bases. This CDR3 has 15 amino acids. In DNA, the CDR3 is TGTGCCAGCAATAAACAGGACAGGGCCTCCTACGAGCAGTACTTC. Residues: CASNKQDRASYEQYF.

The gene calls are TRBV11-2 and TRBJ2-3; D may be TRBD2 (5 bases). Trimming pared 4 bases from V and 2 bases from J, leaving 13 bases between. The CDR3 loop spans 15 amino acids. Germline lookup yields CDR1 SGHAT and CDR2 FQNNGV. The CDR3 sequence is CASSSGWSSTDTQYF. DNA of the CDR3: TGTGCCAGCAGCTCGGGATGGAGCTCCACAGATACGCAGTATTTT.

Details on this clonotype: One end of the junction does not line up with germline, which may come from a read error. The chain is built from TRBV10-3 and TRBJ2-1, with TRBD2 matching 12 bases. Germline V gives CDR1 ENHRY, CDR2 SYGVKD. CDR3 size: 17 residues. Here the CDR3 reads CTISEQTSGSSYNEQFF. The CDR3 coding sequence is TGTACCATCAGTGAACAGACTAGCGGGAGCTCCTACAATGAGCAGTTCTTC.